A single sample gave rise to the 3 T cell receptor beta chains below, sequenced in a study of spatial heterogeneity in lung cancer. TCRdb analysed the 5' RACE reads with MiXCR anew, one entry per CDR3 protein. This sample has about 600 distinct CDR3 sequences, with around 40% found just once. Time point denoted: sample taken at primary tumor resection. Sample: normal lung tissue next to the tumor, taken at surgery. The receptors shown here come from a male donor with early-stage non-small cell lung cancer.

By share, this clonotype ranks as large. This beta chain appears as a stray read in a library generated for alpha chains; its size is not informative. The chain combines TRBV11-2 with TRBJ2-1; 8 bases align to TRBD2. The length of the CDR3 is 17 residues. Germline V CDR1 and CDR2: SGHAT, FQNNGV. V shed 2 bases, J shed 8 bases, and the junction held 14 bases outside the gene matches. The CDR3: CASSLTRRRAGADEQFF. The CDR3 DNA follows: TGTGCCAGCAGCTTAACACGCAGGCGAGCGGGAGCGGATGAGCAGTTCTTC.

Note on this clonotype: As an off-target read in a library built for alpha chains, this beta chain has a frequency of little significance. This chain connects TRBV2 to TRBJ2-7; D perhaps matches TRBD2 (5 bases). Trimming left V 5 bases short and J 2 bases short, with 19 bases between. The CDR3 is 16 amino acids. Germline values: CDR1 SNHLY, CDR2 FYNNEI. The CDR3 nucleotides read TGTGCCAGCAGTTCTCCGACGGAGGATAATCCCTACGAGCAGTACGTC. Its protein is CASSSPTEDNPYEQYV.

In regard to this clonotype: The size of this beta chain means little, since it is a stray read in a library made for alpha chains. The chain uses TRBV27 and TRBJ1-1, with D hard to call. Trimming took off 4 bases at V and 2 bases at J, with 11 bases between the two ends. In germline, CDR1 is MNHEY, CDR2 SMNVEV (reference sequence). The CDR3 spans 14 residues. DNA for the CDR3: TGTGCCAGCAGTTATTGGGGTGGAAACACTGAAGCTTTCTTT. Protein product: CASSYWGGNTEAFF.